The 24 T cell receptor beta chains below come from one sample, sequenced in a study of Graves' ophthalmopathy and Graves' hyperthyroidism. Amplification of TCR beta CDR3 regions used RNA transcripts. Following a first-round RT-PCR that used HTBI primers, a second-round multiplex PCR was carried out. Via MiXCR, TCRdb re-called the multiplex PCR reads, giving one row per CDR3 protein. The top ten hold around 6.9% of the sample, which has 600,000 to 650,000 distinct CDR3 sequences, roughly 20% seen once. Sequenced material: peripheral blood. Receptors were obtained from a woman aged 18-29 years with stable Graves' hyperthyroidism. Some clones in this sample may be carry-over from other donors' samples.

Many counts were recorded for this clonotype. The V call is TRBV6-5, the J call TRBJ1-1; D not resolved. Germline CDR1 reads MNHEY; CDR2 reads SVGAGI. There are 13 residues in the CDR3. V dropped 7 bases and J dropped 5 bases, with 14 bases sitting between them. The CDR3 sequence: CASIREGLTEAFF. Here the CDR3 DNA reads TGTGCCAGCATTCGCGAGGGTTTGACTGAAGCTTTCTTT.

This clonotype occurred many times. This chain uses TRBV12-3 or TRBV12-4 with TRBJ1-5; the D is unclear. This CDR3 comprises 15 residues. V dropped 5 bases and J dropped 7 bases, with 18 bases sitting between them. The CDR3 reads CASSADRAGRQPQHF. As DNA, the CDR3 is TGTGCCAGCAGTGCGGACCGAGCTGGGAGGCAGCCCCAGCATTTT.

In its sample, this clonotype was seen many times. This chain joins TRBV12-3 or TRBV12-4 and TRBJ1-2, with 8 bases identical to TRBD1. V was clipped by 7 bases and J by 7 bases; unmatched bases: 14. The CDR3 totals 15 residues. The CDR3 nucleotides are TGTGCCAGCATCAAACCAGGGGGCTCTCGGCGTGGCTACACCTTC. This encodes CASIKPGGSRRGYTF.

This clonotype was found many times. The chain joins TRBV11-2 to TRBJ2-7, with TRBD1 matching 11 bases. V shed 5 bases and J 13 bases; nucleotides not matched to a gene: 4. The CDR3 is 11 amino acids. The germline CDR1 and CDR2 sequences are SGHAT and FQNNGV. CDR3 coding DNA: TGTGCCAGCAGCAGCGGGACAGGGGGATACTTC. The encoded protein is CASSSGTGGYF.

This clonotype has only one observation. V gene TRBV12-3 or TRBV12-4 combines with J gene TRBJ2-7, with 10 positions matching TRBD1. The CDR3 totals 14 residues. Trimming took 4 bases from V and 3 from J; bases not matched to a gene: 3. This chain's CDR3 is CASSWTGGNYEQYF. The CDR3 DNA sequence: TGTGCCAGCAGTTGGACAGGGGGTAACTACGAGCAGTACTTC.

This clonotype appeared many times. The chain uses TRBV12-3 or TRBV12-4 and TRBJ2-2; the match to TRBD2 covers 10 bases. V lost 4 bases, J lost 3 bases, and 2 bases stayed unmatched. The CDR3 has 15 residues. The CDR3 nucleotides are TGTGCCAGCAGTTGGACTAGCGGCTACACCGGGGAGCTGTTTTTT. It is translated as CASSWTSGYTGELFF.

This clonotype was observed many times. The chain combines TRBV7-9 with TRBJ2-7, with 7 bases lining up with TRBD1. The J segment lost 11 bases and the V segment lost 5 bases, leaving 15 bases of the junction unmatched. The CDR3 spans 14 residues. The germline V gene has CDR1 SEHNR and CDR2 FQNEAQ (reference sequence). The CDR3 DNA sequence: TGTGCCAGCAGCGTGCCCGGGTCAGGGGGTAGGAAGTACTTC. Amino acid sequence: CASSVPGSGGRKYF.

This clonotype came up many times. The chain links TRBV27 to TRBJ1-5; D gene ambiguous. This CDR3 is 13 amino acids long. V was pared by 5 bases and J by 4 bases, with 9 bases between. CDR1 and CDR2 from the germline V gene are MNHEY and SMNVEV (reference sequence). The CDR3 sequence: CASSMRWNQPQHF. The CDR3 nucleotides are TGTGCCAGCAGTATGAGATGGAATCAGCCCCAGCATTTT.

J is TRBJ2-3 and V is TRBV9, with 12 bases matching TRBD1. Trimming removed 4 bases from V and 5 bases from J; junction bases left unmatched: 11. This CDR3 has 17 residues. CDR1 is SGDLS and CDR2 is YYNGEE in the germline V gene. CDR3 DNA: TGTGCCAGCAGCATCAACCCCGGGACAGGGGGCCTAGATACGCAGTATTTT. Its protein product is CASSINPGTGGLDTQYF.

This clonotype occurred many times. The rearrangement links TRBV7-9 to TRBJ2-2; 8 bases are shared with TRBD2. CDR1 and CDR2 (germline): SEHNR, FQNEAQ (reference sequence). Trimming removed 5 bases from V and 5 bases from J; junction bases left unmatched: 13. This CDR3 spans 17 amino acids. The CDR3 region has the DNA TGTGCCAGCAGCCGGACCGGTATCAGCGGGGGAACCGGGGAGCTGTTTTTT. Amino acid sequence: CASSRTGISGGTGELFF. Full variable domain (remainder filled in from reference TRBV7-9 and TRBJ2-2): DTGVSQNPRHKITKRGQNVTFRCDPISEHNRLYWYRQTLGQGPEFLTYFQNEAQLEKSRLLSDRFSAERPKGSFSTLEIQRTEQGDSAMYLCASSRTGISGGTGELFFGEGSRLTVL.

This clonotype has a handful of counts. This sequence joins TRBV3-1 and TRBJ2-2, with 7 bases aligning to TRBD2. Germline V gives CDR1 LGHDT, CDR2 YNNKEL (reference sequence). V dropped 7 bases and J dropped 8; count of bases not matched to a gene: 10. The CDR3 totals 14 residues. DNA for the CDR3: TGTGCCAGCATGCTCGCCAGCGGGAAGGGGGAGCTGTTTTTT. It encodes CASMLASGKGELFF. Based on the CDR3 plus reference TRBV3-1 and TRBJ2-2, the full variable domain is DTAVSQTPKYLVTQMGNDKSIKCEQNLGHDTMYWYKQDSKKFLKIMFSYNNKELIINETVPNRFSPKSPDKAHLNLHINSLELGDSAVYFCASMLASGKGELFFGEGSRLTVL.

In this sample, this clonotype turned up a few times. The chain carries TRBV3-1 and TRBJ1-1; D possibly corresponds to TRBD1 (6 bases). Germline V gives CDR1 LGHDT, CDR2 YNNKEL (reference sequence). The V end was cut by 4 bases, the J end by 0 bases, with 12 bases between. This CDR3 spans 15 amino acids. The CDR3 sequence: CASSPGTYMNTEAFF. In nucleotides, the CDR3 is TGTGCCAGCAGCCCGGGGACATACATGAACACTGAAGCTTTCTTT.

Many counts were recorded for this clonotype. V and J are TRBV20-1 and TRBJ2-7, with 10 bases that match TRBD2. CDR1 is DFQATT and CDR2 is SNEGSKA in the germline V gene (reference sequence). The CDR3 consists of 14 residues. J was trimmed by 5 bases and V by 4 bases; bases with no gene match: 8. The CDR3 spells CSAKTLAGVDEQYF. The CDR3 DNA follows: TGCAGTGCTAAAACCCTAGCGGGAGTTGACGAGCAGTACTTC.

This clonotype was detected only a few times. The rearrangement uses TRBV20-1 and TRBJ1-2, with a possible D match to TRBD1 (6 bases). Trimming took 6 bases from V and 4 from J, leaving 15 bases between them. Germline values: CDR1 DFQATT, CDR2 SNEGSKA (reference sequence). The CDR3 has 13 amino acids. CDR3 residues: CSATDRSRYGYTF. The CDR3 DNA sequence: TGCAGTGCAACGGACAGAAGCCGCTATGGCTACACCTTC.

The rearrangement uses TRBV9 and TRBJ1-1; no clear D gene. Germline V CDR1 and CDR2: SGDLS, YYNGEE. The germline V and J ends were trimmed by 0 bases and 8 bases, with 14 bases remaining between them. The CDR3 length is 14 residues. CDR3 sequence: CASSVAYGEGEAFF. CDR3 nucleotide sequence: TGTGCCAGCAGCGTAGCTTACGGGGAAGGGGAAGCTTTCTTT.

Note on this clonotype: A read error may account for a junction end that differs from germline. The chain is built from TRBV6-5 and TRBJ1-1; the D is unclear. CDR3 size: 15 residues. Germline V gene lookup returns CDR1 MNHEY and CDR2 SVGAGI. This chain's CDR3 is CASSYSRRRNTEAFF. The CDR3 DNA is TGTGCCAGCAGTTACTCGCGACGGAGGAACACTGAAGCCTTCTTT.

This sequence joins TRBV6-5 and TRBJ1-1; TRBD1 aligns across 8 bases. The CDR3 totals 17 residues. V was clipped by 2 bases and J by 0 bases; unmatched bases: 8. Germline CDR1 MNHEY, CDR2 SVGAGI. The DNA for the CDR3 is TGTGCCAGCAGTTACGGTGGCAGGGGGCCTTTGAACACTGAAGCTTTCTTT. Amino acids: CASSYGGRGPLNTEAFF.

This clonotype has at least ten counts. The chain carries TRBV5-6 and TRBJ2-5; D not resolved. V lost 0 bases and J 2 bases, leaving 11 bases between the germline ends. Germline V gene data show CDR1 as SGHDT and CDR2 as YYEEEE. This CDR3 contains 15 residues. Written as DNA, the CDR3 is TGTGCCAGCAGCTTGGTCCAGACCGGGCAAGAGACCCAGTACTTC. Translating gives CASSLVQTGQETQYF.

This clonotype occurred a few times. This rearrangement joins TRBV3-1 to TRBJ2-7; D is ambiguous. The germline V gene has CDR1 LGHDT and CDR2 YNNKEL (reference sequence). This CDR3 region has 14 residues. V lost 1 base and J lost 0, with 7 bases in between. The CDR3: CASSQVPDSYEQYF. The CDR3 DNA reads TGTGCCAGCAGCCAAGTCCCAGACTCCTACGAGCAGTACTTC.

This clonotype has a handful of counts. The junction shows a germline mismatch at one end, possibly a read error. This chain uses TRBV12-3 or TRBV12-4 with TRBJ2-4; tentatively, D is TRBD2 (6 bases). CDR3 length equals 13 residues. The CDR3 sequence: CASSFRRGDIKYF. Here the CDR3 DNA reads TGTGCCAGCAGTTTTAGGAGGGGTGACATTAAGTACTTC.

The table lists this clonotype with many counts. CDR3: CASSQLSGVHSNQPQHF. For the CDR3, the DNA is TGTGCCAGCAGCCAACTCAGCGGAGTACATAGCAATCAGCCCCAGCATTTT. V usage is TRBV4-2 and J usage is TRBJ1-5, with D uncertain. From germline, CDR1 is LGHNA and CDR2 YNFKEQ. V was pared by 2 bases and J by 0 bases, with 14 bases between. The CDR3 extends over 17 amino acids.

This clonotype was observed many times. This chain joins TRBV2 and TRBJ1-1, with TRBD1 matching over 8 bases. The CDR3 length is 13 residues. V gave up 10 bases and J gave up 4 bases; unmatched junction bases: 8. Germline V gives CDR1 SNHLY, CDR2 FYNNEI. The CDR3 bases are TGTGCCAACAGACCCGGACAGGGCACTGAAGCTTTCTTT. This gives the protein CANRPGQGTEAFF.

This clonotype was observed at least ten times. This rearrangement joins TRBV29-1 to TRBJ2-7; 8 nucleotides line up with TRBD2. This CDR3 is built from 14 residues. V lost 1 base to trimming and J lost 3 bases; unmatched junction nucleotides: 5. CDR1 and CDR2 (germline): SQVTM, ANQGSEA. The CDR3 spells CSVEAPAGDYEQYF. The CDR3 bases are TGCAGCGTTGAAGCCCCAGCGGGGGACTACGAGCAGTACTTC.

Note on this clonotype: This clone may be a read error of a much larger clone one base away. V is TRBV28 and J is TRBJ1-1; D is ambiguous. Trimming shortened V by 10 bases and J by 0 bases, and 6 bases separated the two germline ends. The CDR3 length is 11 residues. Germline-derived CDR1 and CDR2 are MDHEN and SYDVKM. The CDR3 spells CATLVNTEAFF. Here the CDR3 DNA reads TGTGCCACCTTGGTGAACACTGAAGCTTTCTTT.